The sequence of this T cell receptor (beta chain) was determined in a study of blood T cell repertoires in COVID-19. Libraries were prepared by immunoSEQ multiplex PCR; TCRdb keeps only in-frame clonotypes and omits some of them. Found here are tens of thousands of clones, 88% of them singletons; the top ten hold 6.5% to 9.5%. The clonotype was recovered from a woman in her seventies with acute or convalescent COVID-19. Sequenced input: peripheral blood.

The CDR3 loop reads CASSQDPGSNWYEQYF. CDR3 DNA: TGCGCCAGCAGCCAAGATCCCGGGTCCAACTGGTACGAGCAGTACTTC. J is TRBJ2-7 and V is TRBV4-1; D call uncertain. The CDR3 runs to 16 residues. Looked up from germline, CDR1 is MGHRA and CDR2 is YSYEKL. The V end lost 0 bases, the J end lost 4 bases, and 16 bases lay between the germline ends.